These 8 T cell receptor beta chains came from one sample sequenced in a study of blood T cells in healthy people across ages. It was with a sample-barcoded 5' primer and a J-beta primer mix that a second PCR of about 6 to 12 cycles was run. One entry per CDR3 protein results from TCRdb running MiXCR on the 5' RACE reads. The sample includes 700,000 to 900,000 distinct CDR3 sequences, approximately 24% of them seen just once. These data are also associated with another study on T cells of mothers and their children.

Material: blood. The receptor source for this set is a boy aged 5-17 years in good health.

CDR3 DNA: TGTGCCAGCAGCCAAGATGGGGGGCCCTATGGCTACACCTTC. Translating it yields CASSQDGGPYGYTF. The rearrangement uses TRBV4-2 and TRBJ1-2, with a possible D match to TRBD1 (6 bases). CDR3 length equals 14 residues. V was trimmed by 0 bases and J by 4 bases, leaving 9 bases between them. CDR1 LGHNA and CDR2 YNFKEQ come from the germline V gene.

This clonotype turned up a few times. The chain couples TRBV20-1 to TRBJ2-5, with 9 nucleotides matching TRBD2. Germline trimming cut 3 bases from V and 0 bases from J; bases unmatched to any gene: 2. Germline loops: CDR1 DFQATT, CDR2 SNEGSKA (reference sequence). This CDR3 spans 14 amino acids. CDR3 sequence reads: CSASSGGDQETQYF. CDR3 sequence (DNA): TGCAGTGCTAGTAGCGGGGGAGACCAAGAGACCCAGTACTTC.

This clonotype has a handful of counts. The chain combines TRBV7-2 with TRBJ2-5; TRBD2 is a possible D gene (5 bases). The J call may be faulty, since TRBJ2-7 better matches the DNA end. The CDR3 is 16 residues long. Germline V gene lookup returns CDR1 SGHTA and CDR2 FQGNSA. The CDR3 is CASSLAGGPGVYEQYF. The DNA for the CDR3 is TGTGCCAGCAGCTTAGCCGGCGGCCCCGGGGTCTACGAGCAGTACTTC.

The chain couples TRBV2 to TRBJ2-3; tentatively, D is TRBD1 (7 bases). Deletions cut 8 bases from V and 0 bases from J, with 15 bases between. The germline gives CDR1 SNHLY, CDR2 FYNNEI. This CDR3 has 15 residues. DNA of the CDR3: TGTGCCAGCGTAGGAGGGGGCCCAAGCACAGATACGCAGTATTTT. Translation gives CASVGGGPSTDTQYF.

CDR3 amino acids: CSAFSGGKDTQYF. In DNA form, the CDR3 reads TGCAGTGCTTTTAGCGGGGGGAAGGATACGCAGTATTTT. The chain recombines TRBV20-1 with TRBJ2-3, with 10 positions matching TRBD2. Germline values: CDR1 DFQATT, CDR2 SNEGSKA (reference sequence). Trimming at V came to 5 bases and at J to 6 bases, leaving 5 bases not matched to a gene. The CDR3 length is 13 residues.

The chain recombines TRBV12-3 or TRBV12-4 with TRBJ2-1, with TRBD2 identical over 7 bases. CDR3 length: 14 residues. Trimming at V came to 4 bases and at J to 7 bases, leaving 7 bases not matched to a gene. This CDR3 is CASSSGGGGNEQFF. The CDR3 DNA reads TGTGCCAGCAGTTCCGGCGGGGGAGGGAATGAGCAGTTCTTC.

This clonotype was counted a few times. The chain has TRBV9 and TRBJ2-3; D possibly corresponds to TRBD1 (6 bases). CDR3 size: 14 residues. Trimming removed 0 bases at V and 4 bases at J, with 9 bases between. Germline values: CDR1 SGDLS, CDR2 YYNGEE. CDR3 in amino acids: CASSVGSGADTQYF. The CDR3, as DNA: TGTGCCAGCAGCGTAGGTTCAGGGGCAGATACGCAGTATTTT.

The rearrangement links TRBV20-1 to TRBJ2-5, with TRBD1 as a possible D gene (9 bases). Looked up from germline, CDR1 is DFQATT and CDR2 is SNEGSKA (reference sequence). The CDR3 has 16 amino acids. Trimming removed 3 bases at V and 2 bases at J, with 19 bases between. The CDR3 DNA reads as TGCAGTGCTAGGAAACTAGCGGACAGGGGTCAAGAGACCCAGTACTTC. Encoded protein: CSARKLADRGQETQYF.